This T cell receptor beta chain derives from a study of shared clonotypes between healthy human individuals. Libraries were prepared by immunoSEQ multiplex PCR; TCRdb keeps only in-frame clonotypes and omits some of them. The sample records some 1,400,000 clones, around 95% being singletons. The CDR3 is 15 amino acids. Trimming shortened V by 2 bases and J by 5 bases, and 15 bases separated the two germline ends. Germline V gene data show CDR1 as MDHEN and CDR2 as SYDVKM. This receptor was obtained from a young man in good health. V is TRBV28 and J is TRBJ1-2; D gene uncertain. The specimen sequenced was naive CD4+ T cells sorted from blood. The subset here: CD45RA+ positively selected. The CDR3 region has the DNA TGTGCCAGCAGTTTAGATACGGGAGGGAGTTATGGCTACACCTTC. Translation: CASSLDTGGSYGYTF.